Listed below are T cell receptor beta chains from one sample, sequenced in a study of shared clonotypes between healthy human individuals. Measured with immunoSEQ multiplex PCR; TCRdb has only the in-frame clones, and not every one. The sample consists of 1,400,000 or so clones, 98% of them appearing once. The source material was naive CD4+ T cells sorted from blood. The origin of the receptors is a man aged 25 to 40 in good health. Each CDR3 is given with its conserved first and last residue. The order of the fields is J gene, clone size, D gene, V gene, CDR3 protein, CDR3 DNA. The D gene is left open where the match is weak. Some rows have no size entry. The others give once, few or many, or a class for an expanded clone.

j_call: TRBJ2-7; clone_size: .; d_call: TRBD2; v_call: TRBV5-1; cdr3_aa: CASSPGGGFIYEQYF; cdr3_nt: TGCGCCAGCAGCCCCGGGGGGGGGTTTATCTACGAGCAGTACTTC
j_call: TRBJ2-7; clone_size: .; d_call: .; v_call: TRBV29-1; cdr3_aa: CSVAPGGRGRGNYEQYF; cdr3_nt: TGCAGCGTTGCCCCCGGGGGAAGGGGGCGAGGAAACTACGAGCAGTACTTC
j_call: TRBJ2-5; clone_size: .; d_call: .; v_call: TRBV9; cdr3_aa: CASTPYGGAAETQYF; cdr3_nt: TGTGCCAGCACCCCGTACGGGGGCGCAGCGGAGACCCAGTACTTC
j_call: TRBJ1-2; clone_size: .; d_call: TRBD1; v_call: TRBV18; cdr3_aa: CASSPPGQGHGYTF; cdr3_nt: TGTGCCAGCTCACCACCGGGACAGGGACATGGCTACACCTTC
j_call: TRBJ2-2; clone_size: .; d_call: TRBD1; v_call: TRBV12-5; cdr3_aa: CASGPDRANTGELFF; cdr3_nt: TGTGCTAGTGGCCCTGACAGGGCGAACACCGGGGAGCTGTTTTTT
j_call: TRBJ2-3; clone_size: .; d_call: .; v_call: TRBV5-6; cdr3_aa: CASSLGVPADTQYF; cdr3_nt: TGTGCCAGCAGCTTGGGAGTCCCCGCAGATACGCAGTATTTT
j_call: TRBJ2-3; clone_size: once; d_call: .; v_call: TRBV29-1; cdr3_aa: CSVAGVFVADTQYF; cdr3_nt: TGCAGCGTTGCCGGGGTGTTCGTCGCAGATACGCAGTATTTT
j_call: TRBJ2-5; clone_size: .; d_call: .; v_call: TRBV5-1; cdr3_aa: CASSLDHNSVETQYF; cdr3_nt: TGCGCCAGCAGCTTGGATCATAATAGTGTAGAGACCCAGTACTTC
j_call: TRBJ2-7; clone_size: .; d_call: .; v_call: TRBV5-3; cdr3_aa: CARTGVLSEQYF; cdr3_nt: TGTGCCAGAACTGGTGTTTTGTCCGAGCAGTACTTC
j_call: TRBJ2-2; clone_size: .; d_call: .; v_call: TRBV29-1; cdr3_aa: CSVVGLAGELFF; cdr3_nt: TGCAGCGTTGTAGGTTTGGCCGGGGAGCTGTTTTTT
j_call: TRBJ2-5; clone_size: .; d_call: .; v_call: TRBV5-1; cdr3_aa: CASSLAQVAETQYF; cdr3_nt: TGCGCCAGCAGCTTGGCCCAGGTAGCGGAGACCCAGTACTTC
j_call: TRBJ1-1; clone_size: .; d_call: .; v_call: TRBV18; cdr3_aa: CASSPRIVGGGVTEAFF; cdr3_nt: TGTGCCAGCTCACCAAGGATAGTCGGGGGTGGGGTCACTGAAGCTTTCTTT
j_call: TRBJ2-5; clone_size: .; d_call: TRBD2; v_call: TRBV29-1; cdr3_aa: CSVDRGDLETQYF; cdr3_nt: TGCAGCGTGGACCGGGGGGACCTAGAGACCCAGTACTTC
j_call: TRBJ2-7; clone_size: .; d_call: TRBD2; v_call: TRBV5-1; cdr3_aa: CASSFGLAEVYEQYF; cdr3_nt: TGCGCCAGCAGCTTCGGACTAGCGGAAGTCTACGAGCAGTACTTC
j_call: TRBJ2-7; clone_size: .; d_call: TRBD1; v_call: TRBV18; cdr3_aa: CASSPRTGTGEQYF; cdr3_nt: TGTGCCAGCTCACCAAGGACAGGGACGGGCGAGCAGTACTTC
j_call: TRBJ2-1; clone_size: .; d_call: TRBD2; v_call: TRBV14; cdr3_aa: CASSQDTTSGRSNEQFF; cdr3_nt: TGTGCCAGCAGCCAAGATACGACTAGCGGGAGGAGCAATGAGCAGTTCTTC
j_call: TRBJ2-1; clone_size: .; d_call: .; v_call: TRBV7-6; cdr3_aa: CASSLEWTHLEQFF; cdr3_nt: TGTGCCAGCAGCTTAGAGTGGACCCACCTTGAGCAGTTCTTC
j_call: TRBJ2-7; clone_size: .; d_call: TRBD2; v_call: TRBV7-6; cdr3_aa: CASSLEGGRAGVHEQYF; cdr3_nt: TGTGCCAGCAGCTTAGAGGGGGGTCGAGCGGGAGTCCACGAGCAGTACTTC
j_call: TRBJ2-7; clone_size: .; d_call: .; v_call: TRBV7-7; cdr3_aa: CASSRDPQSYEQYF; cdr3_nt: TGTGCTAGCAGCCGGGACCCACAATCCTACGAGCAGTACTTC
j_call: TRBJ2-6; clone_size: once; d_call: TRBD2; v_call: TRBV7-9; cdr3_aa: CASSRGGSSGANVLTF; cdr3_nt: TGTGCCAGCAGCCGGGGGGGCTCCTCTGGGGCCAACGTCCTGACTTTC
j_call: TRBJ1-4; clone_size: .; d_call: .; v_call: TRBV7-2; cdr3_aa: CASSPDIRNEKLFF; cdr3_nt: TGTGCCAGCAGTCCCGACATACGGAATGAAAAACTGTTTTTT
j_call: TRBJ2-7; clone_size: .; d_call: .; v_call: TRBV4-1; cdr3_aa: CASSLRDGAYEQYF; cdr3_nt: TGCGCCAGCAGCCTCCGGGACGGGGCCTACGAGCAGTACTTC
j_call: TRBJ2-7; clone_size: .; d_call: TRBD1; v_call: TRBV7-2; cdr3_aa: CASSGAGTGVYEQYF; cdr3_nt: TGTGCCAGCAGCGGAGCCGGGACAGGGGTCTACGAGCAGTACTTC
j_call: TRBJ2-7; clone_size: .; d_call: .; v_call: TRBV28; cdr3_aa: CASSTRGLLSYEQYF; cdr3_nt: TGTGCCAGCAGTACGCGAGGTCTTCTGTCCTACGAGCAGTACTTC
j_call: TRBJ2-1; clone_size: .; d_call: .; v_call: TRBV19; cdr3_aa: CASTHGGGLGNEQFF; cdr3_nt: TGTGCCAGTACCCATGGAGGCGGTCTGGGGAATGAGCAGTTCTTC
j_call: TRBJ2-1; clone_size: .; d_call: TRBD1; v_call: TRBV10-3; cdr3_aa: CAISESIGQGAPNEQFF; cdr3_nt: TGTGCCATCAGTGAGTCGATAGGGCAGGGGGCGCCCAATGAGCAGTTCTTC
j_call: TRBJ2-1; clone_size: .; d_call: .; v_call: TRBV5-6; cdr3_aa: CASSRRRENYNEQFF; cdr3_nt: TGTGCCAGCAGCAGACGGCGGGAAAACTACAATGAGCAGTTCTTC
j_call: TRBJ2-3; clone_size: once; d_call: TRBD2; v_call: TRBV4-1; cdr3_aa: CASSQDRLAGGVDTQYF; cdr3_nt: TGCGCCAGCAGCCAAGATCGACTAGCGGGAGGCGTAGATACGCAGTATTTT
j_call: TRBJ2-3; clone_size: .; d_call: .; v_call: TRBV5-1; cdr3_aa: CASIATDTQYF; cdr3_nt: TGCGCCAGCATCGCCACAGATACGCAGTATTTT
j_call: TRBJ2-5; clone_size: .; d_call: .; v_call: TRBV18; cdr3_aa: CASSPQQEETQYF; cdr3_nt: TGTGCCAGCTCACCACAGCAGGAAGAGACCCAGTACTTC
j_call: TRBJ2-1; clone_size: .; d_call: TRBD1; v_call: TRBV5-6; cdr3_aa: CASSKEGQGSYNEQFF; cdr3_nt: TGTGCCAGCAGCAAGGAGGGACAGGGGTCCTACAATGAGCAGTTCTTC
j_call: TRBJ1-2; clone_size: .; d_call: .; v_call: TRBV5-6; cdr3_aa: CASSLSAGGYTF; cdr3_nt: TGTGCCAGCAGCTTGTCGGCCGGAGGCTACACCTTC
j_call: TRBJ2-3; clone_size: once; d_call: .; v_call: TRBV7-6; cdr3_aa: CASSPSPPSTQYF; cdr3_nt: TGTGCCAGCAGCCCCTCCCCACCTTCTACGCAGTATTTT
j_call: TRBJ2-7; clone_size: .; d_call: TRBD2; v_call: TRBV6-5; cdr3_aa: CASGGGSTYEQYF; cdr3_nt: TGTGCCAGCGGGGGGGGGAGCACCTACGAGCAGTACTTC
j_call: TRBJ1-2; clone_size: .; d_call: .; v_call: TRBV19; cdr3_aa: CASSGDGYGYTF; cdr3_nt: TGTGCCAGCTCGGGGGACGGGTATGGCTACACCTTC
j_call: TRBJ2-7; clone_size: .; d_call: .; v_call: TRBV5-1; cdr3_aa: CASSLEFRMGEQYF; cdr3_nt: TGCGCCAGCAGCTTGGAATTCCGAATGGGCGAGCAGTACTTC
j_call: TRBJ2-4; clone_size: .; d_call: TRBD2; v_call: TRBV28; cdr3_aa: CASSFGASGELAKNIQYF; cdr3_nt: TGTGCCAGCAGTTTTGGGGCTAGCGGAGAGTTAGCCAAAAACATTCAGTACTTC
j_call: TRBJ2-6; clone_size: .; d_call: .; v_call: TRBV18; cdr3_aa: CASSPGNGANVLTF; cdr3_nt: TGTGCCAGCTCACCAGGGAATGGGGCCAACGTCCTGACTTTC
j_call: TRBJ2-1; clone_size: .; d_call: .; v_call: TRBV7-9; cdr3_aa: CASSFREYNRNEQFF; cdr3_nt: TGTGCCAGCAGCTTCAGGGAGTACAATAGGAATGAGCAGTTCTTC
j_call: TRBJ2-1; clone_size: .; d_call: .; v_call: TRBV5-1; cdr3_aa: CASSSSGPNNGEQFF; cdr3_nt: TGCGCCAGCAGCTCCTCGGGACCAAACAATGGTGAGCAGTTCTTC
j_call: TRBJ1-5; clone_size: .; d_call: .; v_call: TRBV9; cdr3_aa: CASSVGFGNQPQHF; cdr3_nt: TGTGCCAGCAGCGTAGGCTTTGGCAATCAGCCCCAGCATTTT
j_call: TRBJ2-3; clone_size: .; d_call: .; v_call: TRBV9; cdr3_aa: CASSVWDGIGTDTQYF; cdr3_nt: TGTGCCAGCAGCGTATGGGACGGGATAGGCACAGATACGCAGTATTTT
j_call: TRBJ1-1; clone_size: .; d_call: .; v_call: TRBV5-4; cdr3_aa: CASRIGRVNTEAFF; cdr3_nt: TGTGCCAGCAGAATCGGTCGGGTGAACACTGAAGCTTTCTTT
j_call: TRBJ2-3; clone_size: .; d_call: .; v_call: TRBV7-2; cdr3_aa: CASSPPPTDTQYF; cdr3_nt: TGTGCCAGCAGCCCACCCCCCACAGATACGCAGTATTTT
j_call: TRBJ2-1; clone_size: .; d_call: TRBD2; v_call: TRBV10-2; cdr3_aa: CASSVPGGFKDEQFF; cdr3_nt: TGCGCCAGCAGTGTTCCGGGAGGGTTTAAGGATGAGCAGTTCTTC
j_call: TRBJ2-3; clone_size: .; d_call: .; v_call: TRBV25-1; cdr3_aa: CASSTRLNTDTQYF; cdr3_nt: TGTGCCAGCAGTACCCGACTAAACACAGATACGCAGTATTTT
j_call: TRBJ2-7; clone_size: .; d_call: TRBD1; v_call: TRBV9; cdr3_aa: CASSVSPGQIYEQYF; cdr3_nt: TGTGCCAGCAGCGTTTCTCCGGGACAGATTTACGAGCAGTACTTC